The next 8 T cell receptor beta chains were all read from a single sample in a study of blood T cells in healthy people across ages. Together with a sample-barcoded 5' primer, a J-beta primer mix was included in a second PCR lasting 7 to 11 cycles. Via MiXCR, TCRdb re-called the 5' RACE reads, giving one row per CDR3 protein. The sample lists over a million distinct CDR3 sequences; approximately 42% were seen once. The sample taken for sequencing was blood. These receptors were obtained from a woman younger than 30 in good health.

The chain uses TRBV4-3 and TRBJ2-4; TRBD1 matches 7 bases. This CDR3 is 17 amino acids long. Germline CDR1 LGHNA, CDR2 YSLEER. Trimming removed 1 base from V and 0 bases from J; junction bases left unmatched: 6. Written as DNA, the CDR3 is TGCGCCAGCAGCCAAGCAACAGGGGCCCTAGCCAAAAACATTCAGTACTTC. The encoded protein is CASSQATGALAKNIQYF.

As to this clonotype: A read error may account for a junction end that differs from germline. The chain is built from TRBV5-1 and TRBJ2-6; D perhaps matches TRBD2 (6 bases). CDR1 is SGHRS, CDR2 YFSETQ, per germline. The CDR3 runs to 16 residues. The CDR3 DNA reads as TGCGCCAGCACCTTGCGGGGAATCTCTGGGGCCAACGTCCTGACTTTC. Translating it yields CASTLRGISGANVLTF.

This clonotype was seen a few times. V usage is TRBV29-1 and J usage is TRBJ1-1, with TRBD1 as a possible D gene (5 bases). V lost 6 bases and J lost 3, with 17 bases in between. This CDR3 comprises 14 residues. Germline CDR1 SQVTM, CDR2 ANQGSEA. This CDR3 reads CSVRAGLQDTEAFF. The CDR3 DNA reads TGCAGCGTCAGAGCGGGTCTACAGGACACTGAAGCTTTCTTT.

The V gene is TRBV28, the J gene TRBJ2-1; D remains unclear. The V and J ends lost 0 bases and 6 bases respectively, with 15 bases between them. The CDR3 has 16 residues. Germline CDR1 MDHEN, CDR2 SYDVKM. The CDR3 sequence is CASSLWARLIFNEQFF. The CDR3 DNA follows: TGTGCCAGCAGTTTATGGGCTAGGTTGATTTTCAATGAGCAGTTCTTC. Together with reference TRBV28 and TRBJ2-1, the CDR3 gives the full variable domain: DVKVTQSSRYLVKRTGEKVFLECVQDMDHENMFWYRQDPGLGLRLIYFSYDVKMKEKGDIPEGYSVSREKKERFSLILESASTNQTSMYLCASSLWARLIFNEQFFGPGTRLTVL.

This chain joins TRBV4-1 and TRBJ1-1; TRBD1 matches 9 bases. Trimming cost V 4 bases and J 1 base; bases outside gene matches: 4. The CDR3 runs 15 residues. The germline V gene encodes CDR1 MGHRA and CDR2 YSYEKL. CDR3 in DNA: TGCGCCAGCAGCCGAGTGACAGGGGGGAACACTGAAGCTTTCTTT. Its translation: CASSRVTGGNTEAFF.

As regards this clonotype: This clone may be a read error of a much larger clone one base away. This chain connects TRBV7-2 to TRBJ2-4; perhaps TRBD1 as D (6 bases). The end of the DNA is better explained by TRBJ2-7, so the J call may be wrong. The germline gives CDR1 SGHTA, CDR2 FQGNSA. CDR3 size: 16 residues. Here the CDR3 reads CASSLTGQYNSYEQYF. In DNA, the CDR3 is TGTGCCAGCAGCCTCACGGGACAATATAACTCCTACGAGCAGTACTTC.

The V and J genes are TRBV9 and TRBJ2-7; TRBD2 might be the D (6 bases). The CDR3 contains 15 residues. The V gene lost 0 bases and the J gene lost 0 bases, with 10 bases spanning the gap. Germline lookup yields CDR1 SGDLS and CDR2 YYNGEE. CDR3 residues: CASSVGLANSYEQYF. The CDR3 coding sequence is TGTGCCAGCAGCGTAGGCCTAGCGAACTCCTACGAGCAGTACTTC.

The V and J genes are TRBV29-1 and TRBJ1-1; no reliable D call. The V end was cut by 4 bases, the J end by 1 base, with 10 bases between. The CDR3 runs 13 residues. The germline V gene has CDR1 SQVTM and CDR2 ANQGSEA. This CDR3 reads CSVGGNQNTEAFF. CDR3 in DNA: TGCAGCGTTGGAGGCAACCAGAACACTGAAGCTTTCTTT.